These 20 T cell receptor beta chains share one sample of origin, sequenced in a study of T-cell reconstitution after alpha-beta-depleted transplantation in children. The TCRbeta library was prepared with unique molecular identifiers. TCRdb called the PCR reads again in MiXCR, with one record for every CDR3 protein. The sample consists of about 350,000 distinct CDR3 sequences, roughly 15% of them appearing once. The sequencing here drew on PBMCs, taken from the stem cell graft. The receptors derive from a human donor who donated a stem cell graft to a child with Fanconi anemia.

This clonotype was counted between two and nine times. V is TRBV20-1 and J is TRBJ2-2; D possibly corresponds to TRBD1 (5 bases). CDR1 DFQATT and CDR2 SNEGSKA come from the germline V gene (reference sequence). CDR3 size: 15 residues. Trimming removed 3 bases at V and 1 base at J, with 12 bases between. The CDR3 here is CSASRQSLNTGELFF. The CDR3 nucleotides read TGCAGTGCTAGCAGACAGTCCCTGAACACCGGGGAGCTGTTTTTT.

This clonotype showed up just a few times. The rearrangement links TRBV12-3 or TRBV12-4 to TRBJ2-1, with 9 bases that match TRBD2. The junction had 6 bases not matched to a gene; V was cut back by 6 bases and J by 0 bases. The CDR3 spans 16 residues. The DNA of the CDR3 is TGTGCCAGCAGCCTGGGACTAGCTGGCTCCTACAATGAGCAGTTCTTC. Its protein is CASSLGLAGSYNEQFF.

The chain has TRBV12-3 or TRBV12-4 and TRBJ2-7; no definite D call. Trimming removed 3 bases from V and 4 bases from J, with 4 bases in between. The CDR3 consists of 11 residues. As DNA, the CDR3 is TGTGCCAGCAGTTTTCAGTACGAGCAGTACTTC. This sequence encodes CASSFQYEQYF.

CDR3 coding DNA: TGCGCCAGCGGCCCCGGAGGCGGGACCTACGAGCAGTACTTC. Protein product: CASGPGGGTYEQYF. The chain combines TRBV5-1 with TRBJ2-7, with a tentative D call TRBD2 (6 bases). The CDR3 extends over 14 amino acids. V was pared by 7 bases and J by 2 bases, with 16 bases between. The germline CDR1 and CDR2 sequences are SGHRS and YFSETQ.

This clonotype has more than one count but fewer than ten. The CDR3 DNA reads TGCAGTGCTAGAGATAGCGGTTGGAAGCGCGACTCCTACAATGAGCAGTTCTTC. Encoded protein: CSARDSGWKRDSYNEQFF. This rearrangement joins TRBV20-1 to TRBJ2-1, with a tentative D call TRBD2 (6 bases). V lost 0 bases, J lost 0 bases, and 18 bases lay in between. The CDR3 loop spans 18 amino acids. Looked up from germline, CDR1 is DFQATT and CDR2 is SNEGSKA (reference sequence).

There are a few counts of this clonotype. The rearrangement uses TRBV5-6 and TRBJ2-1; possibly TRBD2 for D (6 bases). The V end lost 5 bases, the J end lost 5 bases, and 20 bases lay between the germline ends. The germline V gene encodes CDR1 SGHDT and CDR2 YYEEEE. This CDR3 has 16 residues. CDR3 loop: CASRYRAGGVNNEQFF. In DNA, the CDR3 is TGTGCCAGCAGATACCGTGCAGGAGGGGTAAACAATGAGCAGTTCTTC.

This chain links TRBV18 with TRBJ2-5; D is ambiguous. Germline lookup yields CDR1 KGHSH and CDR2 LQKENI. The CDR3 length is 14 residues. Deletions cut 3 bases from V and 5 bases from J, with 13 bases between. CDR3 sequence reads: CASSPVSPEETQYF. In DNA, the CDR3 is TGTGCCAGCTCACCGGTCTCCCCCGAGGAGACCCAGTACTTC.

This clonotype was recorded many times. This chain joins TRBV5-1 and TRBJ2-1; TRBD2 agrees at 7 bases. Germline values: CDR1 SGHRS, CDR2 YFSETQ. V was clipped by 4 bases and J by 3 bases; unmatched bases: 16. This CDR3 region has 18 residues. The CDR3 nucleotides are TGCGCCAGCAGCCTCCCCTTTTCCGCCGGCGGGGGCTACAATGAGCAGTTCTTC. Translation: CASSLPFSAGGGYNEQFF.

This clonotype was counted only a few times. The chain employs TRBV7-2 and TRBJ1-5; D call uncertain. Germline loops: CDR1 SGHTA, CDR2 FQGNSA. The CDR3 is 15 residues long. V was trimmed by 5 bases and J by 4 bases, leaving 15 bases between them. DNA for the CDR3: TGTGCCAGCAGCCTTGATAGTGGTGCGAATCAGCCCCAGCATTTT. It encodes CASSLDSGANQPQHF.

This clonotype was seen ten or more times. The chain couples TRBV4-3 to TRBJ2-1; no firm D call. CDR3 length: 14 amino acids. Germline values: CDR1 LGHNA, CDR2 YSLEER. The germline V and J ends were trimmed by 2 bases and 4 bases, with 9 bases remaining between them. The CDR3 loop is CASSQPDGYNEQFF. The CDR3 DNA sequence: TGCGCCAGCAGCCAACCAGACGGTTACAATGAGCAGTTCTTC.

V and J are TRBV10-3 and TRBJ2-1; 13 positions agree with TRBD2. Looked up from germline, CDR1 is ENHRY and CDR2 is SYGVKD. The CDR3 has 15 residues. With V trimmed by 6 bases and J by 8 bases, 7 bases remained unmatched. CDR3: CAISQTSGGPHEQFF. The CDR3 nucleotides are TGTGCCATCAGCCAGACTAGCGGGGGGCCCCATGAGCAGTTCTTC.

This clonotype has a handful of counts. CDR3 amino acids: CASSRSIGQDQETQYF. CDR3 sequence (DNA): TGCGCCAGCAGCCGATCGATCGGACAGGACCAAGAGACCCAGTACTTC. The chain is built from TRBV4-3 and TRBJ2-5; 7 nucleotides align to TRBD1. The CDR3 sequence is 16 residues long. V shed 4 bases and J 0 bases; nucleotides not matched to a gene: 8. Germline lookup yields CDR1 LGHNA and CDR2 YSLEER.

The chain links TRBV18 to TRBJ2-2, with a tentative D call TRBD1 (5 bases). Trimming took 3 bases from V and 4 from J, leaving 12 bases between them. This CDR3 spans 15 amino acids. Germline V CDR1 and CDR2: KGHSH, LQKENI. CDR3 sequence: CASSPQGIGTGELFF. The CDR3 bases are TGTGCCAGCTCACCTCAGGGAATAGGCACCGGGGAGCTGTTTTTT.

This clonotype was recorded at least ten times. The chain carries TRBV9 and TRBJ2-2, with D possibly matching TRBD2 (5 bases). This CDR3 contains 15 residues. The germline V gene has CDR1 SGDLS and CDR2 YYNGEE. V lost 3 bases, J lost 0 bases, and 9 bases lay in between. The DNA for the CDR3 is TGTGCCAGCAGCGAGAGCGGAGCGAACACCGGGGAGCTGTTTTTT. It yields the protein CASSESGANTGELFF.

This clonotype was recorded many times. The chain has TRBV2 and TRBJ2-3; D gene uncertain. The CDR3 extends over 13 amino acids. Germline lookup yields CDR1 SNHLY and CDR2 FYNNEI. V lost 6 bases, J lost 4 bases, and 11 bases lay in between. Written as DNA, the CDR3 is TGTGCCAGCAGCCGATACCCCCCAGATACGCAGTATTTT. Protein product: CASSRYPPDTQYF.

The chain joins TRBV11-2 to TRBJ2-1, with D unclear. The CDR3 totals 14 residues. From germline, CDR1 is SGHAT and CDR2 FQNNGV. V lost 3 bases and J 2 bases, leaving 8 bases between the germline ends. The CDR3 DNA sequence: TGTGCCAGCAGCTTCGAGACCACCTACAATGAGCAGTTCTTC. This sequence encodes CASSFETTYNEQFF. Together with reference TRBV11-2 and TRBJ2-1, the CDR3 gives the full variable domain: EAGVAQSPRYKIIEKRQSVAFWCNPISGHATLYWYQQILGQGPKLLIQFQNNGVVDDSQLPKDRFSAERLKGVDSTLKIQPAKLEDSAVYLCASSFETTYNEQFFGPGTRLTVL.

This clonotype showed up many times. The V gene is TRBV20-1, the J gene TRBJ1-5, with TRBD1 as a possible D gene (6 bases). Germline assignment: CDR1 DFQATT and CDR2 SNEGSKA (reference sequence). The CDR3 is 13 amino acids. CDR3 loop: CSVAGGANQPQHF. CDR3 DNA sequence: TGCAGCGTCGCCGGGGGGGCGAATCAGCCCCAGCATTTT.

The chain links TRBV30 to TRBJ1-2, with a weak D call TRBD1 (6 bases). The germline V gene encodes CDR1 GTSNPN and CDR2 SVGIG (reference sequence). V dropped 2 bases and J dropped 4 bases, with 11 bases sitting between them. CDR3 length: 13 residues. DNA of the CDR3: TGTGCCTGGAGTAGACAGGACTTCTATGGCTACACCTTC. Translated: CAWSRQDFYGYTF.

This clonotype was picked up many times. The chain employs TRBV6-2 or TRBV6-3 and TRBJ2-2; D is uncertain. CDR1 is MNHEY and CDR2 is SVGEGT in the germline V gene. CDR3 length equals 14 residues. V gave up 8 bases and J gave up 4 bases, with 14 bases separating them. The CDR3 loop reads CASSPMPRTGELFF. In DNA, the CDR3 is TGTGCCAGCTCTCCGATGCCCCGCACCGGGGAGCTGTTTTTT.

The gene calls are TRBV30 and TRBJ1-5; no clear D gene. Germline V gives CDR1 GTSNPN, CDR2 SVGIG (reference sequence). V shed 2 bases and J shed 6 bases, with 11 bases lying between them. This CDR3 comprises 13 residues. The CDR3 reads CAWSMDLGQPQHF. In DNA, the CDR3 is TGTGCCTGGAGTATGGATCTGGGTCAGCCCCAGCATTTT.